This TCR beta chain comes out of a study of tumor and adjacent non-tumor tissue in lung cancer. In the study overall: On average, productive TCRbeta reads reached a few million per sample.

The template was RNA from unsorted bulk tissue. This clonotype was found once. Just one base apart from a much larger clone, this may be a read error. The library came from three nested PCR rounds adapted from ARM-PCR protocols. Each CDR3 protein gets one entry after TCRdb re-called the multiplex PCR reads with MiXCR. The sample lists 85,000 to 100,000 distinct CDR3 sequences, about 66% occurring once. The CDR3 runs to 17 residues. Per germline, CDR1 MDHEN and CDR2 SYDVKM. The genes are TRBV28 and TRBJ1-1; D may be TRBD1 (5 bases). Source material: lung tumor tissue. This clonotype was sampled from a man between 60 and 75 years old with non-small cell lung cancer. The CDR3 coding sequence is TGTGCCAGCAGTACTCGTGCATTGGGGGAGTCACAACCTGAAGCTTTATTT. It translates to CASSTRALGESQPEALF.